The 9 T cell receptor beta chains given below trace back to one sample, sequenced in a study of blood T cell repertoires in COVID-19. The protocol was immunoSEQ multiplex PCR, while the TCRdb copy is restricted to in-frame clones and leaves out a portion. The data contain about 400,000 clones, 88% of them singletons. Sequenced: PBMCs or T cells enriched from blood (not recorded which). Every receptor here comes from a woman aged 40 to 50 with acute COVID-19.

The chain has TRBV19 and TRBJ1-6, with 9 bases lining up with TRBD1. The CDR3 is 15 amino acids. After removal of 5 bases from V and 10 bases from J, the junction contained 9 bases not matched to a gene. Germline V gene lookup returns CDR1 LNHDA and CDR2 SQIVND (reference sequence). CDR3 sequence reads: CASSELQGALSPLHF. The CDR3 DNA reads TGTGCCAGTAGTGAGCTACAGGGGGCTTTGTCACCCCTCCACTTT.

The chain uses TRBV6-4 and TRBJ2-2; TRBD2 matches at 8 bases. V dropped 3 bases and J dropped 4; count of bases not matched to a gene: 4. The germline CDR1 and CDR2 sequences are MRHNA and SNTAGT. The CDR3 sequence is 15 residues long. In nucleotides, the CDR3 is TGTGCCAGCAGTGAACGGGCGGGGGGCACCGGGGAGCTGTTTTTT. Protein sequence: CASSERAGGTGELFF.

The V and J genes are TRBV2 and TRBJ2-7, with no clear D. There are 13 residues in the CDR3. The germline V and J ends were trimmed by 7 bases and 0 bases, with 10 bases remaining between them. Germline V gene sequence: CDR1 SNHLY, CDR2 FYNNEI. CDR3 sequence (DNA): TGTGCCAGCAACTCCCTGAACTCCTACGAGCAGTACTTC. Protein: CASNSLNSYEQYF.

This clone was found once. The gene calls are TRBV7-5 and TRBJ1-1. TRBV7-5 is described as a pseudogene. The CDR3 is 14 residues long. The CDR3 DNA follows: TGTGCCAGAAGCTTAGATGAGGGTTTCGCTGAAGCTTTCTTT. This translates into CARSLDEGFAEAFF.

This chain joins TRBV9 and TRBJ1-2; no clear D gene. In germline, CDR1 is SGDLS, CDR2 YYNGEE. V was clipped by 0 bases and J by 4 bases, with 10 bases between them. This CDR3 has 14 residues. CDR3 nucleotide sequence: TGTGCCAGCAGCGTAGCTCAGGTTTCCTATGGCTACACCTTC. Translated, it gives CASSVAQVSYGYTF.

The V and J genes are TRBV2 and TRBJ1-5; D not certain. The CDR3 is 14 amino acids. Germline values: CDR1 SNHLY, CDR2 FYNNEI. V was cut by 3 bases and J by 1 base, with 7 bases left in between. Here the CDR3 DNA reads TGTGCCAGCAGTGACAGATTCAGCAATCAGCCCCAGCATTTT. Its translation: CASSDRFSNQPQHF. Full variable domain (remainder filled in from reference TRBV2 and TRBJ1-5): EPEVTQTPSHQVTQMGQEVILRCVPISNHLYFYWYRQILGQKVEFLVSFYNNEISEKSEIFDDQFSVERPDGSNFTLKIRSTKLEDSAMYFCASSDRFSNQPQHFGDGTRLSIL.

V usage is TRBV7-9 and J usage is TRBJ2-1; TRBD1 might be the D (6 bases). The V gene lost 5 bases and the J gene lost 7 bases, with 12 bases spanning the gap. Germline CDR1 reads SEHNR; CDR2 reads FQNEAQ (reference sequence). CDR3 length: 13 amino acids. As DNA, the CDR3 is TGTGCCAGCAGCCCAGGGGAAGTAAATGAGCAGTTCTTC. Residues: CASSPGEVNEQFF.

The rearrangement links TRBV6-6 to TRBJ2-7; 7 positions match TRBD2. There are 14 residues in the CDR3. Germline V gene data show CDR1 as MNHNY and CDR2 as SVGAGI (reference sequence). Unmatched junction bases numbered 4, after V lost 2 bases and J lost 3 bases. The chain's CDR3 is CASSYGGVYYEQYF. The CDR3 DNA reads as TGTGCCAGCAGTTACGGGGGGGTTTACTACGAGCAGTACTTC.

The chain recombines TRBV29-1 with TRBJ2-3; TRBD1 matches 8 bases. Trimming at V came to 1 base and at J to 3 bases, leaving 12 bases not matched to a gene. Germline loops: CDR1 SQVTM, CDR2 ANQGSEA. The CDR3 runs to 17 residues. The chain's CDR3 is CSVEGSLGTGTTDTQYF. In nucleotides, the CDR3 is TGCAGCGTTGAAGGCTCCCTGGGGACAGGTACGACAGATACGCAGTATTTT.